This T cell receptor beta chain was recorded in a study of tumor and adjacent non-tumor tissue in lung cancer (dated by TCRdb to the late 2010s). As for the study more broadly: Patients with adenocarcinoma (approximately 12), squamous cell carcinoma (2) and small cell lung cancer (1) were included in the cohort. Using bulk TCRbeta repertoires from approximately 15 lung cancer patients, the study set lung tumor tissue side by side with matched distant non-tumor lung tissue. The roughly 15 patients were aged about 30 to 80 years, included around ten men and 5 women, and had TNM stage I to III disease. In total, sequencing yielded 125,075,908 productive TCRbeta reads, which works out to an average of around 3.9 million reads per sample. A few dozen paired specimens, one tumor and one normal lung sample per patient, were profiled by TCRbeta CDR3 sequencing. Study-wide findings and limitations: Significantly higher TCR diversity (inverse Simpson) was observed in tumor tissue than in normal lung tissue (approximately 440 vs 150, P = 0.0075, Mann-Whitney U test). TCR diversity was significantly higher in younger patients, and greater tumor TCR diversity was associated with shorter overall survival and shorter disease-free survival. The sequencing platform is not named in the methods, and unique molecular identifiers are not mentioned. Only approximately 16 patients were included in the cohort, and the need for larger samples and more detailed clinical data was noted by the authors. Peripheral blood was not sequenced, so blood TCRbeta repertoires were not examined in the lung cancer patients of the study. The top 100 clones made up a significantly larger cumulative share of the repertoire in normal lung than in tumor tissue.

In this sample, this clonotype turned up a few times. Its antigen is still unknown. Base-call qualities are not available, and no considerably larger clone is one nucleotide away. Receptor amplification or capture employed multiplex PCR. Sequenced on an Illumina HiSeq 2500. TCRbeta libraries were built by three rounds of nested PCR using primers (Table S4), following protocols modified from ARM-PCR. Before sequencing, PCR products of 200-500 bp were excised from the gel and purified with the QIAquick gel extraction kit. In the paper's pipeline: Trimmomatic was used to clean the reads, FLASH was used to merge the reads into complete CDR3 sequences, and MiTCR was used to assign the reads to V(D)J germline segments. Clonal diversity was computed as the inverse Simpson's index with VDJtools. In-frame sequences without a premature stop codon were defined as productive reads. TCRdb reran the public reads through fastp at Q25 and MiXCR, keeping productive beta chains. Each record represents a unique CDR3 protein, reported with the most common genes and DNA among its rows. The V and J calls here are based on TCRdb, not the publication. The table for this sample lists 75,000 to 95,000 distinct CDR3 sequences; about 77% of them were counted only once. Of the sample, just over 20% falls within the top ten clones.

The CDR3 sequence holds 13 residues, the cysteine and phenylalanine included. The entry retains the CDR3 DNA only, 39 bases that are in frame from base 1. CDR1 and CDR2 are drawn from the germline V gene: SNHLY, FYNNEI. The V end loses 7 bases and the J end loses 2 bases, and a stretch of 10 bases separates them. RNA was isolated from bulk, unsorted tissue, and RNA quality was assessed with a NanoDrop ND-1000 and an Agilent 2100. Normal lung samples were distant non-tumor tissue taken more than 3 cm from the tumor edge. All donors had newly diagnosed lung cancer, had not received prior chemotherapy, and were admitted for thoracic surgery in China between August and November 2014. Anyone who had undergone radiotherapy or chemotherapy before, or who had another cancer at the same time, was left out of the study. Surgical tissue pieces of about 1-2.1 cm3 were preserved in RNAlater solution and stored at -80 °C until use.

The sample taken for sequencing was distant non-tumor lung tissue. The source of this sequence is a woman in her fifties or sixties with non-small cell lung cancer. The chain uses TRBV2 and TRBJ2-3, with the D gene not clear enough to name. The CDR3 reads as follows: CASNGLFTDTQYF. The DNA is as follows: TGTGCCAGCAACGGGCTGTTCACAGATACGCAGTATTTT.